A single sample is the source of the 16 T cell receptor beta chains below, sequenced in a study of shared clonotypes between healthy human individuals. The method was immunoSEQ multiplex PCR; TCRdb's version includes in-frame clones alone and lacks a portion of them. This table has around 600,000 clones, 85% to 95% appearing once. CD45RO-negative CD8 cells positively selected for CCR7 made up the naive population, which excluded terminally differentiated effector memory CD45RA+ cells. Sequencing input: naive CD8+ T cells sorted from blood. The origin of the receptors is a woman in her thirties in good health.

The V gene is TRBV9, the J gene TRBJ1-2; D remains unclear. Germline assignment: CDR1 SGDLS and CDR2 YYNGEE. V shed 6 bases and J shed 0 bases, with 9 bases lying between them. The CDR3 totals 13 residues. The CDR3 region is CASTAETNYGYTF. The CDR3 DNA reads as TGTGCCAGCACGGCAGAGACTAACTATGGCTACACCTTC.

V and J are TRBV27 and TRBJ1-4; no clear D. The CDR3 has 15 residues. V dropped 4 bases and J dropped 3 bases, with 12 bases sitting between them. Germline-derived CDR1 and CDR2 are MNHEY and SMNVEV (reference sequence). The CDR3 DNA reads as TGTGCCAGCAGTTCCCGTACGGAGCCTAATGAAAAACTGTTTTTT. It yields the protein CASSSRTEPNEKLFF. The whole variable domain, filled in from reference TRBV27 and TRBJ1-4, reads EAQVTQNPRYLITVTGKKLTVTCSQNMNHEYMSWYRQDPGLGLRQIYYSMNVEVTDKGDVPEGYKVSRKEKRNFPLILESPSPNQTSLYFCASSSRTEPNEKLFFGSGTQLSVL.

The chain uses TRBV4-1 and TRBJ2-7; 10 positions match TRBD1. The J segment lost 4 bases and the V segment lost 4 bases, leaving 10 bases of the junction unmatched. This CDR3 region has 16 residues. The germline gives CDR1 MGHRA, CDR2 YSYEKL. This CDR3 reads CASSLEQGQGKYEQYF. DNA of the CDR3: TGCGCCAGCAGCCTCGAACAGGGACAGGGGAAGTACGAGCAGTACTTC.

This sequence joins TRBV5-4 and TRBJ1-5; D call uncertain. V shed 2 bases and J shed 3 bases, with 3 bases lying between them. CDR1 and CDR2 from the germline V gene are SGHNT and YYREEE (reference sequence). There are 12 residues in the CDR3. The CDR3 DNA reads TGTGCCAGCAGCTTCCCCAATCAGCCCCAGCATTTT. Translating gives CASSFPNQPQHF.

The table lists this clone with a few counts. The rearrangement uses TRBV13 and TRBJ1-2; 10 bases are shared with TRBD1. J lost 5 bases, V lost 3 bases, and 3 bases had no gene match. The CDR3 extends over 14 amino acids. From germline, CDR1 is PRHDT and CDR2 FYEKMQ (reference sequence). CDR3 region: CASSLGQGRYGYTF. CDR3 DNA sequence: TGTGCCAGCAGCTTGGGACAGGGGAGGTATGGCTACACCTTC.

The V call is TRBV5-1, the J call TRBJ2-7; 8 bases line up with TRBD1. Germline V gene sequence: CDR1 SGHRS, CDR2 YFSETQ. V gave up 2 bases and J gave up 0 bases; unmatched junction bases: 4. CDR3 length: 15 amino acids. The CDR3 spells CASSFTGGSSYEQYF. CDR3 sequence (DNA): TGCGCCAGCAGCTTCACAGGGGGGAGCTCCTACGAGCAGTACTTC. The variable domain in full, with the rest retrieved from reference TRBV5-1 and TRBJ2-7, is KAGVTQTPRYLIKTRGQQVTLSCSPISGHRSVSWYQQTPGQGLQFLFEYFSETQRNKGNFPGRFSGRQFSNSRSEMNVSTLELGDSALYLCASSFTGGSSYEQYFGPGTRLTVT.

The rearrangement links TRBV27 to TRBJ1-5; weak D call: TRBD1 (6 bases). Trimming took off 3 bases at V and 2 bases at J, with 8 bases between the two ends. The CDR3 spans 14 residues. CDR1 and CDR2 from the germline V gene are MNHEY and SMNVEV (reference sequence). The CDR3: CASSLGGRNQPQHF. Here the CDR3 DNA reads TGTGCCAGCAGTTTGGGGGGCCGCAATCAGCCCCAGCATTTT.

The genes are TRBV5-5 and TRBJ1-5; weak D call: TRBD1 (6 bases). The CDR3 totals 17 residues. Germline V gene sequence: CDR1 SGHKS, CDR2 YYEKEE (reference sequence). The germline V and J ends were trimmed by 1 base and 5 bases, with 19 bases remaining between them. CDR3 DNA sequence: TGTGCCAGCAGCTTGAGCTCTATACGGGGGCTCTATCAGCCCCAGCATTTT. It encodes CASSLSSIRGLYQPQHF.

This chain joins TRBV23-1 and TRBJ1-1; no definite D call. TRBV23-1 has ORF status, its function being uncertain. The CDR3 sequence is 16 residues long. V was shortened by 1 base and J by 7 bases, with 19 bases between the two germline ends. The CDR3 loop is CASSQFLGRRFGEAFF. The CDR3 coding sequence is TGCGCCAGCAGTCAATTTCTGGGAAGGAGGTTCGGTGAAGCTTTCTTT.

V and J are TRBV4-1 and TRBJ2-2; possibly TRBD2 for D (5 bases). V was shortened by 1 base and J by 4 bases, with 7 bases between the two germline ends. This CDR3 is 14 amino acids long. The germline CDR1 and CDR2 sequences are MGHRA and YSYEKL. The CDR3 spells CASSQGGVTGELFF. CDR3 sequence (DNA): TGCGCCAGCAGCCAAGGGGGAGTCACCGGGGAGCTGTTTTTT.

The J gene is TRBJ2-5, the V gene TRBV6-5; D not resolved. V lost 0 bases and J 1 base, leaving 12 bases between the germline ends. The CDR3 totals 16 residues. Germline assignment: CDR1 MNHEY and CDR2 SVGAGI. This CDR3 is CASSYSLLASQETQYF. The CDR3 DNA follows: TGTGCCAGCAGTTACTCCTTGTTGGCTTCCCAAGAGACCCAGTACTTC.

The J gene is TRBJ2-7, the V gene TRBV27, with D perhaps matching TRBD2 (6 bases). The CDR3 length is 15 residues. The V and J ends lost 0 bases and 3 bases respectively, with 12 bases between them. Germline CDR1 MNHEY, CDR2 SMNVEV (reference sequence). The CDR3 spells CASSLSLDGSYEQYF. In DNA, the CDR3 is TGTGCCAGCAGTTTATCCCTCGACGGGAGCTACGAGCAGTACTTC.

The chain joins TRBV28 to TRBJ2-7; 12 bases match TRBD1. This CDR3 has 18 amino acids. Germline values: CDR1 MDHEN, CDR2 SYDVKM. J was trimmed by 3 bases and V by 4 bases; bases with no gene match: 13. CDR3 protein: CASSSGTGGAGVLYEQYF. The CDR3, as DNA: TGTGCCAGCAGTTCCGGGACAGGGGGCGCAGGGGTACTCTACGAGCAGTACTTC.

This clone occurred once. The rearrangement links TRBV4-1 to TRBJ2-5, with D tentatively TRBD2 (6 bases). Trimming shortened V by 0 bases and J by 5 bases, and 10 bases separated the two germline ends. Germline-derived CDR1 and CDR2 are MGHRA and YSYEKL. The CDR3 contains 14 residues. CDR3 sequence reads: CASSQEEGRETQYF. In DNA form, the CDR3 reads TGCGCCAGCAGCCAAGAGGAGGGGAGGGAGACCCAGTACTTC.

The chain joins TRBV10-2 to TRBJ2-7; D may be TRBD2 (7 bases). Trimming removed 7 bases at V and 4 bases at J, with 17 bases between. Looked up from germline, CDR1 is WSHSY and CDR2 is SAAADI. The CDR3 loop spans 14 amino acids. The CDR3 bases are TGCGCCAGCAAGGGGGGCGGGAGAGCTTACGAGCAGTACTTC. Its translation is CASKGGGRAYEQYF.

V gene TRBV6-5 combines with J gene TRBJ2-7; D is unresolved. The CDR3 totals 13 residues. The germline V and J ends were trimmed by 0 bases and 4 bases, with 7 bases remaining between them. Looked up from germline, CDR1 is MNHEY and CDR2 is SVGAGI. The CDR3 nucleotides are TGTGCCAGCAGTTACTCCCCCAAGTACGAGCAGTACTTC. Protein sequence: CASSYSPKYEQYF.